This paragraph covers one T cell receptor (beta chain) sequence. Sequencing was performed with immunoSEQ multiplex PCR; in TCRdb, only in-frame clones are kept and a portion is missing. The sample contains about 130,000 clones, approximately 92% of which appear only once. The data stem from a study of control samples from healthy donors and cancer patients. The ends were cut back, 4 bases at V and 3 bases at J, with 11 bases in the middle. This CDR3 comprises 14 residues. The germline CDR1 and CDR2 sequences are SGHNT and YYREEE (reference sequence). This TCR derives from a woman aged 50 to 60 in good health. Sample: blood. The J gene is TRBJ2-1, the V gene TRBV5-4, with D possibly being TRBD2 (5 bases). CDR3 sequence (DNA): TGTGCCAGCAGCGCCAGAGACTACTACAATGAGCAGTTCTTC. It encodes CASSARDYYNEQFF.